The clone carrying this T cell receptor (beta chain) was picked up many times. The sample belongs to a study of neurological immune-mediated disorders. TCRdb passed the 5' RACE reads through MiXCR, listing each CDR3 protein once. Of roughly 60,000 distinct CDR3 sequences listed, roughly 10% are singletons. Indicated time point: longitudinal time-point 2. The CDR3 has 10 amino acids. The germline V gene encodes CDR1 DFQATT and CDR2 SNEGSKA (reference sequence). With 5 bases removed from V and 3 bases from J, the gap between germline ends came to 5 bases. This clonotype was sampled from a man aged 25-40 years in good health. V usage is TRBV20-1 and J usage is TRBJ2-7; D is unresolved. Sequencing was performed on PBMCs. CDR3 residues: CSAGHYEQYF. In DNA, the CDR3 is TGCAGTGCTGGCCACTACGAGCAGTACTTC.